This is a list of T cell receptor beta chains from one sample in a study of cytomegalovirus exposure and HLA in healthy donors. Clones were sequenced by immunoSEQ multiplex PCR, and TCRdb holds only the in-frame ones, with some missing. The sample contains approximately 190,000 clones, approximately 84% of which appear only once. What was sequenced was PBMCs. Receptors were obtained from a man aged 45 to 65 in good health and CMV-seronegative. CDR3s include the opening cysteine and the closing phenylalanine or tryptophan. Fields, in order: J gene, D gene, clone size, V gene, CDR3 DNA, CDR3 protein. D genes are given only for firm matches. Not all rows give a size; the values are once, few, many and, for expanded clones, a class.

J gene: TRBJ2-7; D gene: NA; clone size: NA; V gene: TRBV29-1; CDR3 DNA: TGCAGCTTTGGGACTTACTCCTACGAGCAGTACTTC; CDR3 protein: CSFGTYSYEQYF
J gene: TRBJ2-1; D gene: TRBD2; clone size: NA; V gene: TRBV7-2; CDR3 DNA: TGTGCCAGCAGATCTAGCGGGTTGGTTGAGCAGTTCTTC; CDR3 protein: CASRSSGLVEQFF
J gene: TRBJ2-7; D gene: TRBD1; clone size: NA; V gene: TRBV6-4; CDR3 DNA: TGTGCCAGCAGACCCCGGACAGGGGAATCCTACGAGCAGTACTTC; CDR3 protein: CASRPRTGESYEQYF
J gene: TRBJ2-3; D gene: TRBD1; clone size: NA; V gene: TRBV18; CDR3 DNA: TGTGCCAGCTCACCCCGACAGGGGACAGATACGCAGTATTTT; CDR3 protein: CASSPRQGTDTQYF
J gene: TRBJ1-6; D gene: TRBD1; clone size: few; V gene: TRBV4-2; CDR3 DNA: TGTGCCAGCAGCCAAGCCACAGGGGTAAATTCACCCCTCCACTTT; CDR3 protein: CASSQATGVNSPLHF
J gene: TRBJ2-7; D gene: NA; clone size: few; V gene: TRBV4-3; CDR3 DNA: TGCGCCAGCAGTCCAGAGGTGGGCTACGAGCAGTACTTC; CDR3 protein: CASSPEVGYEQYF
J gene: TRBJ2-7; D gene: NA; clone size: NA; V gene: TRBV2; CDR3 DNA: TGTGCCAGCAGGAAGGGGGTTCTCTCCTACGAGCAGTACTTC; CDR3 protein: CASRKGVLSYEQYF
J gene: TRBJ1-2; D gene: NA; clone size: NA; V gene: TRBV6-5; CDR3 DNA: TGTGCCAGCAGACCCACAGGGAGGGACTATGGCTACACCTTC; CDR3 protein: CASRPTGRDYGYTF
J gene: TRBJ1-3; D gene: NA; clone size: NA; V gene: TRBV7-2; CDR3 DNA: TGTGCCAGCAGCTTAGCAGGGGGCTCTGGAAACACCATATATTTT; CDR3 protein: CASSLAGGSGNTIYF
J gene: TRBJ1-1; D gene: NA; clone size: NA; V gene: TRBV2; CDR3 DNA: TGTGCCAGCAGTGACCCGCAGGGGCGTACTGAAGCTTTCTTT; CDR3 protein: CASSDPQGRTEAFF
J gene: TRBJ1-1; D gene: NA; clone size: once; V gene: TRBV6-5; CDR3 DNA: TGTGCCAGCAGTTATGCATTGGGCTACACTGAAGCTTTCTTT; CDR3 protein: CASSYALGYTEAFF
J gene: TRBJ2-1; D gene: TRBD2; clone size: NA; V gene: TRBV20-1; CDR3 DNA: TGCAGTGTTGGGAGGGGCAATGAGCAGTTCTTC; CDR3 protein: CSVGRGNEQFF
J gene: TRBJ2-2; D gene: TRBD1; clone size: NA; V gene: TRBV5-6; CDR3 DNA: TGTGCCAGCAGCTTTGGGACAGGGGCCAACACCGGGGAGCTGTTTTTT; CDR3 protein: CASSFGTGANTGELFF
J gene: TRBJ2-7; D gene: NA; clone size: NA; V gene: TRBV16; CDR3 DNA: TGTGCCAGCAGCCAGGCGGGATACGAGCAGTACTTC; CDR3 protein: CASSQAGYEQYF
J gene: TRBJ2-5; D gene: TRBD2; clone size: once; V gene: TRBV12-5; CDR3 DNA: TGTGCTAGTGGTACTAGCGGGGGGGCCGAGACCCAGTACTTC; CDR3 protein: CASGTSGGAETQYF
J gene: TRBJ1-5; D gene: TRBD1; clone size: NA; V gene: TRBV6-1; CDR3 DNA: TGTGCCAGCAGTGGGGACAGAATAAGCAATCAGCCCCAGCATTTT; CDR3 protein: CASSGDRISNQPQHF
J gene: TRBJ2-7; D gene: NA; clone size: NA; V gene: TRBV5-6; CDR3 DNA: TGTGCCAGCAGCTGGGGAGGAGAGCAGTACTTC; CDR3 protein: CASSWGGEQYF
J gene: TRBJ1-5; D gene: NA; clone size: NA; V gene: TRBV7-2; CDR3 DNA: TGTGCCAGCAGCTTAGTGGCGACAGTTAGCAATCAGCCCCAGCATTTT; CDR3 protein: CASSLVATVSNQPQHF
J gene: TRBJ1-4; D gene: NA; clone size: NA; V gene: TRBV19; CDR3 DNA: TGTGCCAGTAGTATCCGAGGGTCGTACGAAAAACTGTTTTTT; CDR3 protein: CASSIRGSYEKLFF
J gene: TRBJ1-4; D gene: NA; clone size: NA; V gene: TRBV4-3; CDR3 DNA: TGCGCCAGCAGCCAAGATTTGCAGGGCTCGGCGCAGCGCGAAAAACTGTTTTTT; CDR3 protein: CASSQDLQGSAQREKLFF
J gene: TRBJ1-2; D gene: TRBD1; clone size: NA; V gene: TRBV4-1; CDR3 DNA: TGCGCCAGCAGCCAGGCGCCCCCCCCGGGACAGGGGCGATATTCCTATGGCTACACCTTC; CDR3 protein: CASSQAPPPGQGRYSYGYTF
J gene: TRBJ1-5; D gene: NA; clone size: NA; V gene: TRBV7-9; CDR3 DNA: TGTGCCAGCAGCGATGACCGGGCCCCGAGGGGCAATCAGCCCCAGCATTTT; CDR3 protein: CASSDDRAPRGNQPQHF
J gene: TRBJ2-7; D gene: NA; clone size: NA; V gene: TRBV14; CDR3 DNA: TGTGCCAGCAGCCAAGAGGACACTTCAACAGTGGACGAGCAGTACTTC; CDR3 protein: CASSQEDTSTVDEQYF
J gene: TRBJ1-6; D gene: NA; clone size: once; V gene: TRBV6-5; CDR3 DNA: TGTGCCAGCAAAGCTCAGGGTGTTATTAGTTCACCCCTCCACTTT; CDR3 protein: CASKAQGVISSPLHF
J gene: TRBJ1-1; D gene: NA; clone size: NA; V gene: TRBV5-6; CDR3 DNA: TGTGCCAGCAGCTTAAGTCAGATCGCTGAAGCTTTCTTT; CDR3 protein: CASSLSQIAEAFF
J gene: TRBJ1-2; D gene: NA; clone size: NA; V gene: TRBV2; CDR3 DNA: TGTGCCAGCAGTGAGAACAGGAGCTCCTATGGCTACACCTTC; CDR3 protein: CASSENRSSYGYTF
J gene: TRBJ2-5; D gene: TRBD2; clone size: NA; V gene: TRBV6-5; CDR3 DNA: TGTGCCAGCAGTTACGAACTAGCGGAAGAGACCCAGTACTTC; CDR3 protein: CASSYELAEETQYF
J gene: TRBJ1-4; D gene: NA; clone size: NA; V gene: TRBV18; CDR3 DNA: TGTGCCAGCTCAGCGAACAGGGCCCAGGGCGAAAAACTGTTTTTT; CDR3 protein: CASSANRAQGEKLFF
J gene: TRBJ2-3; D gene: NA; clone size: NA; V gene: TRBV10-3; CDR3 DNA: TGTGCCATCAGTGCTCCGGGACTTACAGATACGCAGTATTTT; CDR3 protein: CAISAPGLTDTQYF
J gene: TRBJ2-7; D gene: NA; clone size: NA; V gene: TRBV10-3; CDR3 DNA: TGTGCCACCGGCGCGGGGACCTCCTACGAGCAGTACTTC; CDR3 protein: CATGAGTSYEQYF
J gene: TRBJ2-1; D gene: TRBD2; clone size: once; V gene: TRBV18; CDR3 DNA: TGTGCCAGCTCACCAAGCGGGGGTGAGCAGTTCTTC; CDR3 protein: CASSPSGGEQFF
J gene: TRBJ1-5; D gene: TRBD1; clone size: NA; V gene: TRBV19; CDR3 DNA: TGTGCCAGTAGCCGAGAGGGACAGGAGTACAATCAGCCCCAGCATTTT; CDR3 protein: CASSREGQEYNQPQHF
J gene: TRBJ2-1; D gene: TRBD2; clone size: NA; V gene: TRBV11-1; CDR3 DNA: TGTGCCAGCAGCTTACCTTCCCGCGGCGGGGGGGCGCACAATGAGCAGTTCTTC; CDR3 protein: CASSLPSRGGGAHNEQFF
J gene: TRBJ2-7; D gene: TRBD2; clone size: NA; V gene: TRBV4-3; CDR3 DNA: TGCGCCAGCAGCCAACCCCACCGGCTAGCGGGGGCCTTTCCCCGCTCCTACGAGCAGTACTTC; CDR3 protein: CASSQPHRLAGAFPRSYEQYF
J gene: TRBJ2-2; D gene: NA; clone size: NA; V gene: TRBV2; CDR3 DNA: TGTGCCAGCAGTGATCGCGGGCCTGGGACCGGGGAGCTGTTTTTT; CDR3 protein: CASSDRGPGTGELFF
J gene: TRBJ1-2; D gene: NA; clone size: NA; V gene: TRBV5-1; CDR3 DNA: TGCGCCAGCAGCTTGGAGCGAGGGAGCGGAAACACCTTC; CDR3 protein: CASSLERGSGNTF
J gene: TRBJ1-3; D gene: NA; clone size: NA; V gene: TRBV7-2; CDR3 DNA: TGTGCCAGCAGCTTGGGACACACCCGGGACACCATATATTTT; CDR3 protein: CASSLGHTRDTIYF
J gene: TRBJ2-3; D gene: NA; clone size: NA; V gene: TRBV5-1; CDR3 DNA: TGCGCCAGCAGCTTAACTCCATGGACAGATACGCAGTATTTT; CDR3 protein: CASSLTPWTDTQYF
J gene: TRBJ2-7; D gene: TRBD2; clone size: NA; V gene: TRBV2; CDR3 DNA: TGTGCCAGCAGTGGGCGGGGGGTACAGCAGTACTTC; CDR3 protein: CASSGRGVQQYF
J gene: TRBJ2-7; D gene: TRBD1; clone size: NA; V gene: TRBV7-6; CDR3 DNA: TGTGCCAGCAGCTTAGAGACAGGGTTCGAGCAGTACTTC; CDR3 protein: CASSLETGFEQYF